This T cell receptor beta chain was recovered during a study of control samples from healthy donors and cancer patients. CDR3 size: 16 residues. Looked up from germline, CDR1 is SEHNR and CDR2 is FQNEAQ (reference sequence). V shed 3 bases and J shed 2 bases, with 13 bases lying between them. Libraries were prepared by immunoSEQ multiplex PCR; TCRdb keeps only in-frame clonotypes and omits some of them. The table shows around 76,000 clones, with 94% occurring only once. The chain employs TRBV7-9 and TRBJ2-2; tentative D call: TRBD2 (6 bases). The TCR comes from a woman in her forties in good health. Sequenced input: blood. Here the CDR3 reads CASSFGGNFNTGELFF. The CDR3 nucleotides are TGTGCCAGCAGCTTTGGAGGGAATTTCAACACCGGGGAGCTGTTTTTT.